Listed below are T cell receptor beta chains from one sample, sequenced in a study of cytomegalovirus exposure and HLA in healthy donors. Only in-frame clones appear in the TCRdb table, and some are missing; sequencing was by immunoSEQ multiplex PCR. The sample shows 100,000 to 150,000 clones, approximately 87% of them seen only once. The source material was PBMCs. These receptors all stem from a man younger than 35 in good health and CMV-seropositive. Both conserved end residues are part of each CDR3. The order of the fields is CDR3 protein, CDR3 DNA, D gene, V gene, clone size, J gene. D genes are given only for firm matches. Expanded clones are given a class, and other clones once, few, many or no size at all.

CDR3: CSVSGNMNTEAFF; DNA: TGCAGCGTTTCGGGGAACATGAACACTGAAGCTTTCTTT; D: .; V: TRBV29-1; size: .; J: TRBJ1-1
CDR3: CASSPIGFGYEQYF; DNA: TGTGCCAGCAGTCCGATCGGCTTCGGGTACGAGCAGTACTTC; D: .; V: TRBV27; size: .; J: TRBJ2-7
CDR3: CASSQLAGASYNEQFF; DNA: TGTGCCAGCAGCCAACTAGCGGGGGCCTCCTACAATGAGCAGTTCTTC; D: TRBD2; V: TRBV7-3; size: .; J: TRBJ2-1
CDR3: CASSLGQGGYTF; DNA: TGTGCCAGCAGCCTAGGACAGGGGGGCTACACCTTC; D: TRBD1; V: TRBV13; size: .; J: TRBJ1-2
CDR3: CATSQGYTEAFF; DNA: TGTGCCACCAGCCAGGGGTACACTGAAGCTTTCTTT; D: .; V: TRBV15; size: once; J: TRBJ1-1
CDR3: CASSEARGTNNQPQHF; DNA: TGTGCCAGCAGTGAAGCGAGGGGGACAAACAATCAGCCCCAGCATTTT; D: .; V: TRBV6-1; size: .; J: TRBJ1-5
CDR3: CASSIALAYNEQFF; DNA: TGTGCCAGTAGTATAGCCCTAGCGTACAATGAGCAGTTCTTC; D: .; V: TRBV19; size: .; J: TRBJ2-1
CDR3: CASSQGLAGGTYNEQFF; DNA: TGCGCCAGCAGCCAGGGACTAGCGGGGGGCACCTACAATGAGCAGTTCTTC; D: TRBD2; V: TRBV5-1; size: .; J: TRBJ2-1
CDR3: CASSPMPGLNTEAFF; DNA: TGTGCCAGCTCACCCATGCCTGGCCTGAACACTGAAGCTTTCTTT; D: .; V: TRBV18; size: few; J: TRBJ1-1
CDR3: CASSVDWEDEQYF; DNA: TGTGCCAGCAGCGTAGATTGGGAGGACGAGCAGTACTTC; D: .; V: TRBV9; size: once; J: TRBJ2-7
CDR3: CASSFGLRNTEAFF; DNA: TGTGCCAGCAGCTTCGGTCTAAGGAACACTGAAGCTTTCTTT; D: .; V: TRBV5-6; size: .; J: TRBJ1-1
CDR3: CASSPSENQPQHF; DNA: TGTGCCAGCTCACCATCGGAGAATCAGCCCCAGCATTTT; D: .; V: TRBV18; size: .; J: TRBJ1-5
CDR3: CASSVKGKEQFF; DNA: TGCGCCAGCAGTGTCAAGGGGAAGGAGCAGTTCTTC; D: .; V: TRBV5-1; size: .; J: TRBJ2-1
CDR3: CASSSTTNEKLFF; DNA: TGTGCCAGCAGCTCAACAACTAATGAAAAACTGTTTTTT; D: .; V: TRBV5-6; size: .; J: TRBJ1-4
CDR3: CASSFDPGTIYF; DNA: TGTGCCAGCAGTTTTGATCCAGGCACCATATATTTT; D: .; V: TRBV6-9; size: .; J: TRBJ1-3
CDR3: CASSLDLDRQETQYF; DNA: TGCGCCAGCAGCTTGGACCTCGACAGGCAAGAGACCCAGTACTTC; D: .; V: TRBV5-1; size: .; J: TRBJ2-5
CDR3: CASSPRKRSKETQYF; DNA: TGTGCCAGCTCACCACGAAAGCGTTCTAAAGAGACCCAGTACTTC; D: .; V: TRBV18; size: .; J: TRBJ2-5
CDR3: CASSLRGTPYNEQFF; DNA: TGTGCCAGCAGTTTGAGGGGGACCCCCTACAATGAGCAGTTCTTC; D: .; V: TRBV27; size: .; J: TRBJ2-1
CDR3: CASSLLLHGGYEQYF; DNA: TGTGCCAGCAGCTTGCTGTTACACGGGGGGTACGAGCAGTACTTC; D: TRBD2; V: TRBV5-6; size: .; J: TRBJ2-7
CDR3: CASSPTAPYEQYF; DNA: TGTGCCAGCAGCCCCACAGCACCCTACGAGCAGTACTTC; D: .; V: TRBV7-9; size: few; J: TRBJ2-7
CDR3: CASSLVDRVYEQYF; DNA: TGTGCCAGCAGTTTAGTGGACAGGGTCTACGAGCAGTACTTC; D: TRBD1; V: TRBV28; size: .; J: TRBJ2-7
CDR3: CASSFDRGGETQYF; DNA: TGTGCCAGCAGCTTCGACAGGGGGGGGGAGACCCAGTACTTC; D: TRBD1; V: TRBV5-6; size: .; J: TRBJ2-5
CDR3: CASSLGASYTEAFF; DNA: TGTGCCAGCAGCTTGGGGGCTTCTTACACTGAAGCTTTCTTT; D: .; V: TRBV7-9; size: .; J: TRBJ1-1
CDR3: CASSNARQETQYF; DNA: TGTGCCAGTAGTAATGCCCGGCAAGAGACCCAGTACTTC; D: .; V: TRBV19; size: once; J: TRBJ2-5
CDR3: CASSLGGGPPLWDF; DNA: TGTGCCAGCAGCTTGGGGGGCGGTCCTCCCCTTTGGGACTTC; D: .; V: TRBV5-8; size: .; J: TRBJ2-5
CDR3: CASRPPGRGYGYTF; DNA: TGTGCCAGCAGACCTCCGGGCAGGGGGTATGGCTACACCTTC; D: TRBD1; V: TRBV6-5; size: .; J: TRBJ1-2
CDR3: CASSLQTGTGSHEQYF; DNA: TGTGCCAGCAGCCTCCAGACCGGGACAGGGTCCCACGAGCAGTACTTC; D: TRBD1; V: TRBV7-8; size: once; J: TRBJ2-7
CDR3: CASSLGISGENEQFF; DNA: TGTGCCAGCAGCTTGGGTATTAGCGGGGAAAATGAGCAGTTCTTC; D: TRBD2; V: TRBV5-4; size: once; J: TRBJ2-1
CDR3: CASSPTGVNTEAFF; DNA: TGTGCCAGCAGCCCGACGGGGGTGAACACTGAAGCTTTCTTT; D: .; V: TRBV7-6; size: few; J: TRBJ1-1
CDR3: CASSLITGELFF; DNA: TGTGCCAGCAGTTTAATAACCGGGGAGCTGTTTTTT; D: .; V: TRBV28; size: .; J: TRBJ2-2
CDR3: CASSFGGGEETQYF; DNA: TGCGCCAGCAGCTTTGGAGGAGGAGAAGAGACCCAGTACTTC; D: .; V: TRBV5-1; size: .; J: TRBJ2-5
CDR3: CASSDDEETATNQPQHF; DNA: TGTGCCAGCAGTGATGATGAGGAGACAGCTACTAATCAGCCCCAGCATTTT; D: .; V: TRBV2; size: .; J: TRBJ1-5
CDR3: CALRVLQGVGTEAFF; DNA: TGTGCCTTGAGGGTCCTTCAGGGGGTCGGAACTGAAGCTTTCTTT; D: TRBD1; V: TRBV30; size: .; J: TRBJ1-1
CDR3: CAWSNGQGESPLHF; DNA: TGTGCCTGGAGTAACGGTCAGGGTGAATCACCCCTCCACTTT; D: .; V: TRBV30; size: once; J: TRBJ1-6
CDR3: CSSSYGTGRSSEAFF; DNA: TGTTCCAGCAGCTACGGGACAGGGCGGAGTTCTGAAGCTTTCTTT; D: TRBD1; V: TRBV7-9; size: .; J: TRBJ1-1
CDR3: CASGDRFNQPQHF; DNA: TGTGCCAGTGGGGACAGGTTCAATCAGCCCCAGCATTTT; D: TRBD1; V: TRBV2; size: .; J: TRBJ1-5
CDR3: CASSPQDSYNEQFF; DNA: TGTGCCAGCAGCCCCCAGGACTCGTACAATGAGCAGTTCTTC; D: .; V: TRBV5-6; size: .; J: TRBJ2-1
CDR3: CASSQGRGFEQYF; DNA: TGCGCCAGCAGCCAAGGCCGGGGGTTCGAGCAGTACTTC; D: .; V: TRBV4-1; size: .; J: TRBJ2-7
CDR3: CASSQSHRAGENTEAFF; DNA: TGCGCCAGCAGTCAATCGCACAGGGCGGGCGAAAACACTGAAGCTTTCTTT; D: .; V: TRBV23-1; size: .; J: TRBJ1-1
CDR3: CASSSRGPNTGELFF; DNA: TGTGCCAGCAGCTCCAGGGGGCCGAACACCGGGGAGCTGTTTTTT; D: TRBD1; V: TRBV7-3; size: .; J: TRBJ2-2
CDR3: CASSDSRTYNSPLHF; DNA: TGTGCCAGCAGCGACTCGAGGACTTATAATTCACCCCTCCACTTT; D: .; V: TRBV11-2; size: once; J: TRBJ1-6
CDR3: CAWTGSGNTIYF; DNA: TGTGCCTGGACCGGGTCTGGAAACACCATATATTTT; D: .; V: TRBV30; size: .; J: TRBJ1-3
CDR3: CASSFGGLVGNEQFF; DNA: TGTGCCAGCAGTTTTGGGGGACTAGTGGGGAATGAGCAGTTCTTC; D: TRBD2; V: TRBV28; size: few; J: TRBJ2-1
CDR3: CATSRATGGGQPQHF; DNA: TGTGCCACCAGCAGAGCGACAGGGGGCGGTCAGCCCCAGCATTTT; D: TRBD1; V: TRBV15; size: .; J: TRBJ1-5
CDR3: CASSQERGWEAFF; DNA: TGCGCCAGCAGCCAAGAAAGGGGGTGGGAAGCTTTCTTT; D: .; V: TRBV4-1; size: few; J: TRBJ1-1
CDR3: CASSPLPIGGGNQPQHF; DNA: TGTGCCAGCTCACCACTCCCCATTGGGGGCGGCAATCAGCCCCAGCATTTT; D: .; V: TRBV18; size: .; J: TRBJ1-5
CDR3: CAISRGTGGIEAFF; DNA: TGTGCCATCAGCCGCGGGACAGGGGGTATTGAAGCTTTCTTT; D: TRBD1; V: TRBV10-3; size: .; J: TRBJ1-1
CDR3: CASSIDPGSYYEQYF; DNA: TGTGCCAGTAGTATAGACCCCGGGAGTTACTACGAGCAGTACTTC; D: .; V: TRBV19; size: .; J: TRBJ2-7
CDR3: CASSLAAGVPEAFF; DNA: TGTGCCAGCAGCTTAGCGGCAGGGGTACCTGAAGCTTTCTTT; D: .; V: TRBV7-9; size: .; J: TRBJ1-1
CDR3: CASSVSNQPQHF; DNA: TGTGCCAGCAGTGTAAGCAATCAGCCCCAGCATTTT; D: .; V: TRBV6-1; size: .; J: TRBJ1-5
CDR3: CAITLGVNYGYTF; DNA: TGTGCCATCACCCTGGGAGTTAACTATGGCTACACCTTC; D: .; V: TRBV10-3; size: .; J: TRBJ1-2
CDR3: CATSRDRIGTGSPGNQPQHF; DNA: TGTGCCACCAGCAGAGATCGAATAGGGACAGGTTCCCCCGGCAATCAGCCCCAGCATTTT; D: TRBD1; V: TRBV15; size: .; J: TRBJ1-5
CDR3: CASSLQGAGDNEQFF; DNA: TGTGCCAGCAGCCTACAGGGGGCGGGGGACAATGAGCAGTTCTTC; D: TRBD1; V: TRBV6-6; size: few; J: TRBJ2-1
CDR3: CASAVASGVAEAFF; DNA: TGTGCTAGTGCCGTTGCCTCGGGGGTCGCTGAAGCTTTCTTT; D: .; V: TRBV12-5; size: .; J: TRBJ1-1
CDR3: CASSGTVSNEQFF; DNA: TGTGCCAGCAGTGGTACAGTGAGCAATGAGCAGTTCTTC; D: .; V: TRBV6-1; size: once; J: TRBJ2-1